These T cell receptor beta chains were read from a single sample in a study of OX40 agonist ivuxolimab in advanced cancers. The repertoire was sequenced with immunoSEQ multiplex PCR; TCRdb's copy has only in-frame clones and lacks some. This sample has 55,000 to 70,000 clones, with 85% found just once. The material sequenced was CD4+ or CD8+ T cells sorted from blood, taken in a trial of the OX40 agonist ivuxolimab. The receptors originated from an adult with an advanced solid tumor such as melanoma, head and neck, liver or kidney cancer. The CDR3 runs from the conserved cysteine through the conserved F or W. A D gene is named only where the DNA matches it firmly. Clone size appears in some rows only: once, few, many, or a class for an expanded clone.

length: 16; J: TRBJ2-4; V: TRBV5-1; size: NA; D: TRBD1; CDR3: CASSYRDRGAKNIQYF; DNA: TGCGCCAGCAGCTACCGGGACAGGGGAGCCAAAAACATTCAGTACTTC
length: 15; J: TRBJ2-2; V: TRBV23-1; size: NA; D: TRBD1; CDR3: CASTPGQGFTGELFF; DNA: TGCGCCAGCACTCCGGGACAGGGTTTTACCGGGGAGCTGTTTTTT
length: 16; J: TRBJ2-1; V: TRBV2; size: NA; D: TRBD2; CDR3: CASRVSGRNTYNEQFF; DNA: TGTGCCAGCAGGGTTAGCGGGAGGAATACCTACAATGAGCAGTTCTTC
length: 18; J: TRBJ2-7; V: TRBV28; size: NA; D: NA; CDR3: CASSPSRRGKFLSGEQYF; DNA: TGTGCCAGCAGTCCATCCCGGAGGGGAAAATTTTTAAGCGGCGAGCAGTACTTC
length: 14; J: TRBJ2-7; V: TRBV2; size: NA; D: NA; CDR3: CASSDWLGGYEQYF; DNA: TGTGCCAGCAGTGATTGGCTAGGGGGATACGAGCAGTACTTC
length: 14; J: TRBJ2-7; V: TRBV30; size: NA; D: TRBD1; CDR3: CAWSLTGFSDEQYF; DNA: TGTGCCTGGAGCCTGACAGGGTTTTCCGACGAGCAGTACTTC
length: 18; J: TRBJ2-7; V: TRBV4-1; size: few; D: TRBD2; CDR3: CASSSGLAGGSASYEQYF; DNA: TGCGCCAGCAGTTCGGGACTAGCGGGAGGGTCGGCCTCCTACGAGCAGTACTTC
length: 14; J: TRBJ1-2; V: TRBV5-6; size: few; D: TRBD1; CDR3: CASSQTGGISGYTF; DNA: TGTGCCAGCAGCCAGACAGGGGGCATAAGCGGCTACACCTTC
length: 13; J: TRBJ1-2; V: TRBV28; size: NA; D: TRBD1; CDR3: CASSQDRGGGYTF; DNA: TGTGCCAGCAGCCAAGACAGGGGAGGTGGCTACACCTTC
length: 12; J: TRBJ2-1; V: TRBV19; size: NA; D: NA; CDR3: CASRNSLGEQFF; DNA: TGTGCCAGTAGGAATAGTTTAGGTGAGCAGTTCTTC
length: 15; J: TRBJ2-2; V: TRBV6-4; size: NA; D: NA; CDR3: CASSPSGEWTGELFF; DNA: TGTGCCAGCAGCCCTTCAGGGGAGTGGACCGGGGAGCTGTTTTTT
length: 15; J: TRBJ1-4; V: TRBV19; size: NA; D: TRBD1; CDR3: CASARDSSTNEKLFF; DNA: TGTGCCAGTGCCCGGGACAGCTCAACTAATGAAAAACTGTTTTTT
length: 15; J: TRBJ1-5; V: TRBV11-2; size: NA; D: NA; CDR3: CASSPFLGGNQPQHF; DNA: TGTGCCAGCAGCCCCTTCCTAGGTGGCAATCAGCCCCAGCATTTT
length: 16; J: TRBJ2-3; V: TRBV28; size: NA; D: TRBD2; CDR3: CATFRFVAGEEGTQYF; DNA: TGTGCCACATTCCGCTTTGTAGCGGGAGAGGAGGGTACGCAGTATTTT
length: 14; J: TRBJ2-7; V: TRBV11-2; size: NA; D: NA; CDR3: CASSFGTQAYEQYF; DNA: TGTGCCAGCAGCTTCGGGACCCAAGCCTACGAGCAGTACTTC
length: 15; J: TRBJ2-2; V: TRBV6-5; size: NA; D: TRBD2; CDR3: CASSSTSDNTGELFF; DNA: TGTGCCAGCAGTTCTACTAGCGACAACACCGGGGAGCTGTTTTTT
length: 15; J: TRBJ2-6; V: TRBV2; size: NA; D: NA; CDR3: CASSEGPAGANVLTF; DNA: TGTGCCAGCAGTGAAGGGCCAGCTGGGGCCAACGTCCTGACTTTC
length: 15; J: TRBJ2-7; V: TRBV9; size: NA; D: NA; CDR3: CASSSGQGGIYEQYF; DNA: TGTGCCAGCAGCTCCGGACAGGGAGGGATCTACGAGCAGTACTTC
length: 14; J: TRBJ1-4; V: TRBV11-3; size: NA; D: NA; CDR3: CASSRGRINEKLFF; DNA: TGTGCCAGCAGCCGTGGACGGATTAATGAAAAACTGTTTTTT
length: 15; J: TRBJ1-4; V: TRBV10-3; size: NA; D: NA; CDR3: CAIREGAGTNEKLFF; DNA: TGTGCCATCAGGGAAGGGGCCGGGACTAATGAAAAACTGTTTTTT
length: 16; J: TRBJ2-5; V: TRBV10-1; size: NA; D: TRBD1; CDR3: CASSWVRDSLPQTQYF; DNA: TGCGCCAGCAGTTGGGTCCGGGACAGTCTTCCTCAGACCCAGTACTTC
length: 17; J: TRBJ2-3; V: TRBV10-1; size: NA; D: TRBD2; CDR3: CASPGTSGSKTADTQYF; DNA: TGCGCCAGCCCCGGGACTAGCGGGAGCAAGACGGCAGATACGCAGTATTTT
length: 13; J: TRBJ1-2; V: TRBV2; size: NA; D: NA; CDR3: CASSDYGLYGYTF; DNA: TGTGCCAGCAGTGATTATGGATTATATGGCTACACCTTC
length: 16; J: TRBJ2-5; V: TRBV5-4; size: NA; D: NA; CDR3: CASSPGGYGTQETQYF; DNA: TGTGCCAGCAGCCCCGGAGGGTACGGGACTCAAGAGACCCAGTACTTC
length: 14; J: TRBJ1-1; V: TRBV6-6; size: NA; D: NA; CDR3: CASSYGTPSTEAFF; DNA: TGTGCCAGCAGTTACGGGACGCCCAGCACTGAAGCTTTCTTT
length: 14; J: TRBJ1-1; V: TRBV5-1; size: NA; D: NA; CDR3: CASSQNTGNTEAFF; DNA: TGCGCCAGCAGCCAGAATACAGGGAACACTGAAGCTTTCTTT
length: 14; J: TRBJ1-6; V: TRBV19; size: NA; D: NA; CDR3: CASSIDTGNSPLHF; DNA: TGTGCCAGTAGTATAGATACGGGAAATTCACCCCTCCACTTT
length: 17; J: TRBJ2-7; V: TRBV14; size: NA; D: TRBD2; CDR3: CASSQGDRTSGFYEQYF; DNA: TGTGCCAGCAGCCAAGGCGACAGGACTAGCGGGTTCTACGAGCAGTACTTC
length: 12; J: TRBJ1-2; V: TRBV19; size: NA; D: NA; CDR3: CASRGQNYGYTF; DNA: TGTGCCAGTAGGGGGCAGAACTATGGCTACACCTTC
length: 14; J: TRBJ2-7; V: TRBV5-1; size: once; D: TRBD2; CDR3: CASSDGGFGYEQYF; DNA: TGCGCCAGCAGCGACGGGGGGTTCGGCTACGAGCAGTACTTC
length: 12; J: TRBJ2-5; V: TRBV7-9; size: NA; D: NA; CDR3: CASSLNLETQYF; DNA: TGTGCCAGCAGCTTAAACCTTGAGACCCAGTACTTC
length: 13; J: TRBJ1-4; V: TRBV2; size: NA; D: TRBD1; CDR3: CASRDRGDEKLFF; DNA: TGTGCCAGCCGGGACAGGGGGGATGAAAAACTGTTTTTT
length: 15; J: TRBJ2-5; V: TRBV7-2; size: NA; D: TRBD2; CDR3: CASRRASGSQETQYF; DNA: TGTGCCAGCAGACGAGCTAGCGGGAGCCAAGAGACCCAGTACTTC